The entry below describes one T cell receptor (beta chain). Its antigen is not known. These data are taken from a study of T cells after yellow fever vaccination. Notes on the study in general: Re-detected after boosting: most primary clones, around 97% of CD4 and 80% to 90% of CD8.

TCRdb itself ran the 5' RACE reads through MiXCR, one entry per CDR3 protein. The table has about 630,000 distinct CDR3 sequences, roughly an eighth seen once. Per germline, CDR1 SGHTA and CDR2 FQGNSA. This CDR3 has 15 amino acids. The V gene lost 5 bases and the J gene lost 2 bases, with 14 bases spanning the gap. Source: PBMCs, taken on the day of the yellow fever booster vaccination. This TCR derives from a man aged 25-40 years who received the YFV17D yellow fever vaccine. The gene calls are TRBV7-2 and TRBJ2-3, with D possibly TRBD2 on 6 matching bases. The CDR3 region is CASSPSVAVTDTQYF. In DNA, the CDR3 is TGTGCCAGCAGCCCGAGCGTAGCGGTCACAGATACGCAGTATTTT. Variable domain in full (rest from reference TRBV7-2 and TRBJ2-3): GAGVSQSPSNKVTEKGKDVELRCDPISGHTALYWYRQSLGQGLEFLIYFQGNSAPDKSGLPSDRFSAERTGGSVSTLTIQRTQQEDSAVYLCASSPSVAVTDTQYFGPGTRLTVL.